These T cell receptor beta chains were read from a single sample in a study of blood T cell repertoires in COVID-19. TCRdb's table, derived via immunoSEQ multiplex PCR, lists solely in-frame clones and lacks some. The table lists over 200,000 clones, more than 75% of them singletons. Sequencing was done on a sample of peripheral blood. Every receptor here comes from a man in his sixties who had recovered from COVID-19. Both conserved end residues are part of each CDR3. Each record gives: CDR3 DNA, CDR3 protein, V gene, clone size, J gene, D gene. D genes are given only for firm matches. Clone size is not always given. Where it is, it says once, few, many or a class for expanded clones.

TGTGCCAGCAGCCCACAGGGGAACACTGAAGCTTTCTTT	CASSPQGNTEAFF	TRBV7-2	-	TRBJ1-1	-
TGTGCCAGCAGTCTTAGCGCGATTAGCACAGATACGCAGTATTTT	CASSLSAISTDTQYF	TRBV27	-	TRBJ2-3	-
TGCGCCAGCTCCCGGACAGATTCCTACGAGCAGTACTTC	CASSRTDSYEQYF	TRBV5-1	-	TRBJ2-7	-
TGTGCCAGCAGTCAAGATGCCAGGAAACAGTCCTACGAGCAGTACTTC	CASSQDARKQSYEQYF	TRBV14	-	TRBJ2-7	-
TGTGCCAGCAGCCAAGTCCCGGGACTAGCGGGAGGCGATGAGCAGTTCTTC	CASSQVPGLAGGDEQFF	TRBV3-1/TRBV3-2	-	TRBJ2-1	TRBD2
TGTGCCAGCAGCTGGCGACAGAATGAAAAACTGTTTTTT	CASSWRQNEKLFF	TRBV7-2	-	TRBJ1-4	-
TGTGCCAGCAGCTTGGTCACAGGGGGCGGCAATCAGCCCCAGCATTTT	CASSLVTGGGNQPQHF	TRBV5-8	-	TRBJ1-5	TRBD1
TGTGCCAGCAGCCCCATGGACAGTAAATCTGGGGCCAACGTCCTGACTTTC	CASSPMDSKSGANVLTF	TRBV3-1/TRBV3-2	-	TRBJ2-6	-
TGTGCCAGCAGCCAAGACAGGGGGCTGGCCAAAAACATTCAGTACTTC	CASSQDRGLAKNIQYF	TRBV3-1/TRBV3-2	-	TRBJ2-4	TRBD1
TGTGCCAGCAGCCACCTGACTAGCGGGGGGGTCAGGAATGAGCAGTTCTTC	CASSHLTSGGVRNEQFF	TRBV3-1/TRBV3-2	-	TRBJ2-1	TRBD2
TGTGCCAGCAGCTTAATGGGGGGTGAGCAGTTCTTC	CASSLMGGEQFF	TRBV7-3	-	TRBJ2-1	-
TGTGCCAGCAGTTCGCCCGGACAGGGCGAAGCTTTCTTT	CASSSPGQGEAFF	TRBV12-3/TRBV12-4	once	TRBJ1-1	TRBD1
TGTGCCAGCAGCCAAGGCGGGGGAATAGCGGGAGGATCCGGGGAGACCCAGTACTTC	CASSQGGGIAGGSGETQYF	TRBV4-2	-	TRBJ2-5	TRBD2
TGTGCCAGCAAGGATGGACGGGGCACTGAAGCTTTCTTT	CASKDGRGTEAFF	TRBV6-5	few	TRBJ1-1	-
TGTGCCAGCAGCTCCCAAATGGACAGGTCGTTGCGAACTTTCTTT	CASSSQMDRSLRTFF	TRBV7-2	-	TRBJ1-1	TRBD1
TGTGCCAGCAGCCCCAGACTAGCGGTAGCAAATGAGCAGTTCTTC	CASSPRLAVANEQFF	TRBV5-6	-	TRBJ2-1	TRBD2
TGTGCCTGGAGGGGGGCCTTGGGCACTGAAGCTTTCTTT	CAWRGALGTEAFF	TRBV30	-	TRBJ1-1	-
TGTGCCACGAGGGTGACAGGGAATAATTCACCCCTCCACTTT	CATRVTGNNSPLHF	TRBV28	once	TRBJ1-6	TRBD1
TGTGCCAGCAGTTTTGACAGGGTACATGGCTACACCTTC	CASSFDRVHGYTF	TRBV6-6	-	TRBJ1-2	TRBD1
TGTGTCAGAAGCTTAAACTTATCTTCTAACTATGGCTACACCTTC	CVRSLNLSSNYGYTF	TRBV7-5	once	TRBJ1-2	-
TGTGCCAGCAGCTCCGGACAGGGGGCGGAGAACACTGAAGCTTTCTTT	CASSSGQGAENTEAFF	TRBV5-4	-	TRBJ1-1	TRBD1
TGTGCCAGCAGCGAGGGACTTCGTTCTAGCACAGATACGCAGTATTTT	CASSEGLRSSTDTQYF	TRBV9	-	TRBJ2-3	-
TGTGCCTGGAGTGTTTCGAGTGGCTACACCTTC	CAWSVSSGYTF	TRBV30	-	TRBJ1-2	-
TGTGCCAGCAGCGTAGTAGGAGGACGGATGTTCTTC	CASSVVGGRMFF	TRBV9	-	TRBJ2-1	-
TGTGCCAGCAGTTCACGGACAGGGGGCGCCGGGCCCCAGCATTTT	CASSSRTGGAGPQHF	TRBV27	few	TRBJ1-5	TRBD1
TGTGCCACCAGTCTGGCGGGACAGACGAACACCGGGGAGCTGTTTTTT	CATSLAGQTNTGELFF	TRBV24-1	-	TRBJ2-2	-
TGTGCCAGCAGTTTAGACAGGGGTGGTTCCGCCACTGAAGCTTTCTTT	CASSLDRGGSATEAFF	TRBV28	-	TRBJ1-1	TRBD1
TGTGCAAGTCGCTTAGAAAATCAGGGGAGCACTGAAGCTTTCTTT	CASRLENQGSTEAFF	TRBV12-2	once	TRBJ1-1	-
TGTGCCATCAGTGAAAGAAGTAGCGGGAGCTCCTACAATGAGCAGTTCTTC	CAISERSSGSSYNEQFF	TRBV10-3	-	TRBJ2-1	TRBD2
TGTGCCAGCAGTTTAATGGGGGGCACTGAAGCTTTCTTT	CASSLMGGTEAFF	TRBV12-3/TRBV12-4	-	TRBJ1-1	-
TGTGCCAGCAGCCCTGGAGCGGGGGGCCTCACAGATACGCAGTATTTT	CASSPGAGGLTDTQYF	TRBV9	-	TRBJ2-3	TRBD2
TGTGCCAGTAGTCCGAATTGGCTCACAGATACGCAGTATTTT	CASSPNWLTDTQYF	TRBV19	-	TRBJ2-3	-
TGTGCCACCCAAGCGGGAGGGAGGACCGGGGAGCTGTTTTTT	CATQAGGRTGELFF	TRBV6-5	-	TRBJ2-2	TRBD2
TGCGCCAGCAGCTTGGACAGGGATTCACCCCTCCACTTT	CASSLDRDSPLHF	TRBV5-1	-	TRBJ1-6	-
TGTGCCAGCAGAACGGGGTTTGGAAACACCATATATTTT	CASRTGFGNTIYF	TRBV7-2	-	TRBJ1-3	-
TGTGCCAGCAGTCCGCGGCCGGGACAGGGGATAATCCACTACGAGCAGTACTTC	CASSPRPGQGIIHYEQYF	TRBV27	-	TRBJ2-7	TRBD1